These 30 T cell receptor beta chains originate from one sample sequenced in a study of T cells in Graves' hyperthyroidism and ophthalmopathy. Amplified TCR beta CDR3 regions derived from RNA transcripts. When the TCR CDR3 underwent first-round RT-PCR, the HTBI primer set was used. TCRdb processed the multiplex PCR reads anew with MiXCR; each CDR3 protein has one entry. The data contain about 560,000 distinct CDR3 sequences, about 43% of them seen just once; the ten biggest clones take up just over 8%. Sequencing used peripheral blood or thyroid tissue (not recorded which). These receptors originate from a woman under 30 with Graves' hyperthyroidism.

The rearrangement joins TRBV19 to TRBJ1-1; possible D gene TRBD1, 5 bases. Germline lookup yields CDR1 LNHDA and CDR2 SQIVND (reference sequence). Trimming took off 7 bases at V and 2 bases at J, with 14 bases between the two ends. This CDR3 spans 14 amino acids. The CDR3 nucleotides read TGTGCCAGTACCATCGGGGGGGATAACACTGAAGCTTTCTTT. The encoded protein is CASTIGGDNTEAFF.

This clonotype was counted a single time. One base away lies a much larger clone, so this may be a sequencing read error. The gene calls are TRBV15 and TRBJ1-5, with D possibly TRBD1 on 6 matching bases. Looked up from germline, CDR1 is LNHNV and CDR2 is YYDKDF (reference sequence). V shed 5 bases and J shed 6 bases, with 11 bases lying between them. This CDR3 region has 13 residues. CDR3 loop: CATSQDSRQPQHF. DNA of the CDR3: TGTGCCACCAGCCAGGACAGCCGTCAGCCCCAGCATTTT. Based on the CDR3 plus reference TRBV15 and TRBJ1-5, the full variable domain is DAMVIQNPRYQVTQFGKPVTLSCSQTLNHNVMYWYQQKSSQAPKLLFHYYDKDFNNEADTPDNFQSRRPNTSFCFLDIRSPGLGDTAMYLCATSQDSRQPQHFGDGTRLSIL.

The chain combines TRBV2 with TRBJ2-5; D remains unclear. The ends were cut back, 10 bases at V and 2 bases at J, with 17 bases in the middle. The CDR3 runs 14 residues. Germline V gives CDR1 SNHLY, CDR2 FYNNEI. CDR3 region: CATRPPGPQETQYF. The DNA for the CDR3 is TGTGCCACCCGCCCCCCGGGCCCTCAAGAGACCCAGTACTTC.

This clonotype was observed many times. CDR3 residues: CSALGQGTNEKLFF. In DNA form, the CDR3 reads TGCAGCGCACTTGGACAGGGCACCAATGAAAAACTGTTTTTT. The V and J genes are TRBV29-1 and TRBJ1-4, with 8 positions matching TRBD1. Unmatched junction bases numbered 9, after V lost 7 bases and J lost 5 bases. This CDR3 comprises 14 residues. The germline gives CDR1 SQVTM, CDR2 ANQGSEA. The variable domain in full, with the rest retrieved from reference TRBV29-1 and TRBJ1-4, is SAVISQKPSRDICQRGTSLTIQCQVDSQVTMMFWYRQQPGQSLTLIATANQGSEATYESGFVIDKFPISRPNLTFSTLTVSNMSPEDSSIYLCSALGQGTNEKLFFGSGTQLSVL.

This clonotype was detected a few times. The chain is built from TRBV2 and TRBJ1-5; D ambiguous. The V gene lost 7 bases and the J gene lost 1 base, with 11 bases spanning the gap. The germline V gene has CDR1 SNHLY and CDR2 FYNNEI. This CDR3 spans 14 amino acids. The CDR3 nucleotides read TGTGCCAGCAAATATCCGGGGAGCAATCAGCCCCAGCATTTT. Amino acids: CASKYPGSNQPQHF.

The gene calls are TRBV7-9 and TRBJ2-5, with D perhaps TRBD2 (5 bases). The germline V gene has CDR1 SEHNR and CDR2 FQNEAQ (reference sequence). The CDR3 runs 16 residues. V was clipped by 5 bases and J by 5 bases, with 21 bases between them. CDR3 loop: CASSQELAGAGETQYF. The DNA of the CDR3 is TGTGCCAGCAGCCAAGAGCTAGCAGGAGCTGGGGAGACCCAGTACTTC.

Many counts were recorded for this clonotype. This chain joins TRBV2 and TRBJ1-4, with D perhaps TRBD1 (6 bases). V was clipped by 6 bases and J by 0 bases, with 8 bases between them. CDR1 and CDR2 (germline): SNHLY, FYNNEI. This CDR3 region has 14 residues. CDR3 nucleotides: TGTGCCAGCAGGTACAGGGCAACTAATGAAAAACTGTTTTTT. This translates into CASRYRATNEKLFF.

The rearrangement uses TRBV11-1 and TRBJ1-2; D is perhaps TRBD1 (6 bases). Germline CDR1 reads SGHAT; CDR2 reads FQDESV (reference sequence). The CDR3 consists of 12 residues. The V end was cut by 7 bases, the J end by 6 bases, with 12 bases between. CDR3 coding DNA: TGTGCCAGCACCTTGACAGGAGATGGCTACACCTTC. As protein: CASTLTGDGYTF.

Of note for this clonotype: Its ends do not fully match the called genes, so a read error is possible. In DNA, the CDR3 is TGCGCCAGCAGCCACCGTCCGGGCGCGAATCTGGGCTACACCTTC. Amino acid sequence: CASSHRPGANLGYTF. The chain employs TRBV25-1 and TRBJ1-2; D is unresolved. Germline CDR1 is MGHDK and CDR2 is SYGVNS. The CDR3 consists of 15 residues.

The J gene is TRBJ2-5, the V gene TRBV10-3; TRBD1 matches at 7 bases. Germline values: CDR1 ENHRY, CDR2 SYGVKD. The length of the CDR3 is 16 residues. The trim removed 10 bases at V and 4 bases at J, leaving 18 bases unmatched. In nucleotides, the CDR3 is TGTGCCAGCAGGAAAGCATTATCGGCAGGGGGAGAGACCCAGTACTTC. This gives the protein CASRKALSAGGETQYF.

This clonotype was seen a single time. The chain uses TRBV7-8 and TRBJ2-2, with 8 bases aligning to TRBD1. Trimming cost V 6 bases and J 1 base; bases outside gene matches: 4. The CDR3 spans 15 residues. Germline CDR1 SGHVS, CDR2 FQNEAQ. CDR3 nucleotides: TGTGCCAGCAGACGACAGGGGATGAACACCGGGGAGCTGTTTTTT. This sequence encodes CASRRQGMNTGELFF.

The rearrangement joins TRBV10-3 to TRBJ2-7; 11 bases match TRBD1. The CDR3 extends over 14 amino acids. Germline trimming cut 6 bases from V and 5 bases from J; bases unmatched to any gene: 6. The germline CDR1 and CDR2 sequences are ENHRY and SYGVKD. The CDR3 sequence: CAISPGQGGDEQYF. In DNA form, the CDR3 reads TGTGCCATCAGCCCGGGACAGGGGGGTGACGAGCAGTACTTC.

With regard to this clonotype: A much more abundant neighbour one base away suggests this may be a read error. The rearrangement links TRBV2 to TRBJ1-1; D gene unclear. The CDR3 extends over 13 amino acids. The ends were cut back, 7 bases at V and 2 bases at J, with 11 bases in the middle. Germline V gene data show CDR1 as SNHLY and CDR2 as FYNNEI. The CDR3 DNA sequence: TGTGCCAGCAAATCACTGGGTAACACTGAAGCTTTCTTT. Translated, it gives CASKSLGNTEAFF.

This clonotype showed up just once. V and J are TRBV25-1 and TRBJ2-2; no reliable D call. The ends were cut back, 1 base at V and 5 bases at J, with 8 bases in the middle. CDR1 MGHDK and CDR2 SYGVNS come from the germline V gene. CDR3 length equals 14 residues. CDR3 nucleotide sequence: TGTGCCAGCAGTGAATCAGAGATTACCGGGGAGCTGTTTTTT. Encoded protein: CASSESEITGELFF.

V usage is TRBV6-2 or TRBV6-3 and J usage is TRBJ1-1; tentatively, D is TRBD1 (6 bases). The V end was cut by 4 bases, the J end by 4 bases, with 16 bases between. Germline V gene lookup returns CDR1 MNHEY and CDR2 SVGEGT. The CDR3 loop spans 15 amino acids. The CDR3 DNA follows: TGTGCCAGCAGTTCAACAGGGTATTTTGGCACTGAAGCTTTCTTT. It is translated as CASSSTGYFGTEAFF.

This chain uses TRBV2 with TRBJ1-5; a weak D match, TRBD1 (6 bases). This CDR3 region has 15 residues. In germline, CDR1 is SNHLY, CDR2 FYNNEI. The V end lost 0 bases, the J end lost 11 bases, and 17 bases lay between the germline ends. The CDR3 protein is CASSEAGGLPYAQHF. The CDR3 DNA follows: TGTGCCAGCAGTGAAGCCGGGGGCCTTCCCTACGCCCAGCATTTT.

The J gene is TRBJ1-4, the V gene TRBV10-3; no definite D call. The CDR3 is 13 amino acids. Germline CDR1 reads ENHRY; CDR2 reads SYGVKD. V was pared by 10 bases and J by 9 bases, with 18 bases between. CDR3 protein: CASADDLMQKLFF. The CDR3 region has the DNA TGTGCCAGCGCGGACGACCTAATGCAAAAACTGTTTTTT.

This clonotype appeared a few times. This chain joins TRBV29-1 and TRBJ1-1, with D maybe TRBD1 (6 bases). Deletions cut 0 bases from V and 0 bases from J, with 14 bases between. This CDR3 contains 16 residues. CDR1 is SQVTM and CDR2 is ANQGSEA in the germline V gene. The CDR3 DNA sequence: TGCAGCGTTGAAGATCTTGTGGACAGAATGAACACTGAAGCTTTCTTT. Its protein product is CSVEDLVDRMNTEAFF.

This clonotype was observed at least ten times. The chain recombines TRBV7-2 with TRBJ2-2; the D is unclear. The V end was cut by 5 bases, the J end by 3 bases, with 10 bases between. The germline V gene encodes CDR1 SGHTA and CDR2 FQGNSA. The CDR3 covers 14 residues. The CDR3 DNA reads as TGTGCCAGCAGCCTTACCTTCGACACCGGGGAGCTGTTTTTT. It codes for CASSLTFDTGELFF. The full variable domain, its missing parts supplied by reference TRBV7-2 and TRBJ2-2, is GAGVSQSPSNKVTEKGKDVELRCDPISGHTALYWYRQSLGQGLEFLIYFQGNSAPDKSGLPSDRFSAERTGGSVSTLTIQRTQQEDSAVYLCASSLTFDTGELFFGEGSRLTVL.

Comment on this clonotype: One end of the junction fails to match germline, which may point to a read error. V is TRBV24-1 and J is TRBJ1-2; D gene ambiguous. Germline CDR1 reads KGHDR; CDR2 reads SFDVKD. This CDR3 has 13 residues. CDR3: CATSDWGNDGYTF. The DNA for the CDR3 is TGTGCCACCAGTGATTGGGGTAACGATGGCTACACCTTC.

The chain combines TRBV10-3 with TRBJ1-2; D gene uncertain. Trimming took 10 bases from V and 4 from J, leaving 19 bases between them. The CDR3 extends over 14 amino acids. Germline values: CDR1 ENHRY, CDR2 SYGVKD. The CDR3 region is CASRPERRVYGYTF. As DNA, the CDR3 is TGTGCCAGCAGGCCCGAGCGGAGGGTCTATGGCTACACCTTC.

The rearrangement links TRBV7-9 to TRBJ1-2; no reliable D call. The germline V gene has CDR1 SEHNR and CDR2 FQNEAQ (reference sequence). Trimming shortened V by 5 bases and J by 8 bases, and 21 bases separated the two germline ends. The CDR3 has 15 amino acids. The CDR3 reads CASSLSVFRVGGYTF. DNA for the CDR3: TGTGCCAGCAGCCTGTCCGTCTTTAGGGTTGGGGGCTACACCTTC.

With respect to this clonotype: Possible read error: a much larger clone is one base away. The rearrangement joins TRBV10-3 to TRBJ1-1; unclear D gene. V was trimmed by 3 bases and J by 0 bases, leaving 11 bases between them. The CDR3 is made up of 15 amino acids. Germline loops: CDR1 ENHRY, CDR2 SYGVKD. CDR3: CAISEGIPMNTEAFF. DNA for the CDR3: TGTGCCATCAGTGAAGGGATCCCCATGAACACTGAAGCTTTCTTT.

This clonotype was recorded at least ten times. CDR3 sequence: CASSSWDTIYEQYF. The DNA of the CDR3 is TGTGCCAGCAGCTCCTGGGACACCATTTACGAGCAGTACTTC. The chain links TRBV7-9 to TRBJ2-7; possibly TRBD1 for D (6 bases). V lost 4 bases to trimming and J lost 4 bases, with 14 bases between them. Per germline, CDR1 SEHNR and CDR2 FQNEAQ (reference sequence). This CDR3 region has 14 residues. Full variable domain (remainder filled in from reference TRBV7-9 and TRBJ2-7): DTGVSQNPRHKITKRGQNVTFRCDPISEHNRLYWYRQTLGQGPEFLTYFQNEAQLEKSRLLSDRFSAERPKGSFSTLEIQRTEQGDSAMYLCASSSWDTIYEQYFGPGTRLTVT.

The V call is TRBV13, the J call TRBJ1-6; 9 bases are shared with TRBD1. This CDR3 region has 14 residues. With 8 bases clipped from V and 9 bases from J, the junction kept 8 bases outside the gene matches. Germline V CDR1 and CDR2: PRHDT, FYEKMQ (reference sequence). The CDR3 nucleotides are TGTGCCAGCCCCCAGGGACAGGGCTCTTCACCCCTCCACTTT. This gives the protein CASPQGQGSSPLHF.

There are a few counts of this clonotype. The rearrangement uses TRBV20-1 and TRBJ2-5; a weak D match, TRBD2 (6 bases). The germline V gene has CDR1 DFQATT and CDR2 SNEGSKA (reference sequence). V dropped 6 bases and J dropped 3 bases, with 17 bases sitting between them. The CDR3 is made up of 14 amino acids. The CDR3 is CSAPRPWEEETQYF. CDR3 bases: TGCAGTGCCCCCAGGCCCTGGGAGGAAGAGACCCAGTACTTC.

In this sample, this clonotype turned up a few times. The V and J genes are TRBV19 and TRBJ1-1; 7 nucleotides line up with TRBD1. The CDR3 has 14 amino acids. Unmatched junction bases numbered 1, after V lost 3 bases and J lost 0 bases. Germline lookup yields CDR1 LNHDA and CDR2 SQIVND (reference sequence). CDR3 DNA: TGTGCCAGTAGTATGCAGGGGGTGAACACTGAAGCTTTCTTT. This translates into CASSMQGVNTEAFF. Combining the CDR3 with reference TRBV19 and TRBJ1-1 gives the whole variable domain DGGITQSPKYLFRKEGQNVTLSCEQNLNHDAMYWYRQDPGQGLRLIYYSQIVNDFQKGDIAEGYSVSREKKESFPLTVTSAQKNPTAFYLCASSMQGVNTEAFFGQGTRLTVV.

This clonotype has more than one count but fewer than ten. The rearrangement joins TRBV20-1 to TRBJ1-4, with 8 bases lining up with TRBD1. The CDR3 runs to 15 residues. Germline V gene sequence: CDR1 DFQATT, CDR2 SNEGSKA (reference sequence). The V and J ends lost 0 bases and 8 bases, in that order; junction bases with no gene match: 8. The CDR3 spells CSARDKGQGREKLFF. The CDR3 nucleotides are TGCAGTGCTAGAGATAAAGGACAGGGAAGGGAAAAACTGTTTTTT.

The chain uses TRBV7-9 and TRBJ2-2; TRBD2 might be the D (6 bases). Trimming left V 5 bases short and J 7 bases short, with 11 bases between. This CDR3 has 13 amino acids. The germline gives CDR1 SEHNR, CDR2 FQNEAQ (reference sequence). In DNA form, the CDR3 reads TGTGCCAGCAGCCCACAGACTAGCGGGGAGCTGTTTTTT. It translates to CASSPQTSGELFF.

Only a few counts were recorded for this clonotype. The V gene is TRBV6-2 or TRBV6-3, the J gene TRBJ2-7; weak D call: TRBD1 (6 bases). V was cut by 5 bases and J by 2 bases, with 10 bases left in between. This CDR3 contains 13 residues. The germline gives CDR1 MNHEY, CDR2 SVGEGT. DNA for the CDR3: TGTGCCAGCAGTGCCAGGGGACCCTACGAGCAGTACTTC. It codes for CASSARGPYEQYF.